This T cell receptor beta chain was sequenced in a study of graft-versus-host responses after intestinal transplantation. At the level of the study: Recipients got multivisceral, liver-intestinal, or isolated intestinal transplants. Tacrolimus plus steroids were given to all recipients for 2 to 4 years, preceded by anti-thymocyte globulin induction.

Study-wide points: Declines in HvG clones occurring early post-transplant were associated with peak circulating GvH clone levels. Graft-versus-host to host-versus-graft clonal ratios in allografts were high in patients with graft-donor T cell macrochimerism.

The protocol was immunoSEQ multiplex PCR, while the TCRdb copy is restricted to in-frame clones and leaves out a portion. The sample yields approximately 49,000 clones, more than 70% seen once. As for this clone: The antigen remains undetermined.

The source was unstimulated CD4+ T cells sorted from spleen or lymph node cells, collected before transplant. The sequence was obtained from a human donor who was the organ donor for an intestinal transplant.

CDR3 in amino acids: CASSVALQGNEKLFF. The DNA for the CDR3 is TGTGCCAGCAGCGTAGCGTTACAGGGGAACGAAAAACTGTTTTTT. The genes are TRBV9 and TRBJ1-4; 7 bases fit TRBD1. Trimming at V came to 0 bases and at J to 8 bases, leaving 7 bases not matched to a gene. The CDR3 contains 15 residues. CDR1 is SGDLS, CDR2 YYNGEE, per germline.